A few counts support the clone carrying this TCR beta chain. Its specificity is not known. The sample originates from a study of T-cell reconstitution after alpha-beta-depleted transplantation in children. J was trimmed by 3 bases and V by 3 bases; bases with no gene match: 5. Germline loops: CDR1 SGHKS, CDR2 YYEKEE (reference sequence). This CDR3 contains 14 residues. Study-level points and caveats: Hyperexpanded clones declined; after one year, newly produced T cells mostly supplied diversity.

Preparing the TCRbeta library involved the use of unique molecular identifiers. In TCRdb, the PCR reads were re-called with MiXCR into one record per CDR3 protein. The sample holds about 610,000 distinct CDR3 sequences, roughly 27% seen once. The receptor was derived from a boy less than two years old with Wiskott-Aldrich syndrome, due to receive a stem cell transplant. The chain uses TRBV5-5 and TRBJ2-7, with 8 bases that match TRBD1. The starting material was PBMCs, obtained before TCRalphabeta/CD19-depleted stem cell transplant. The CDR3 region has the DNA TGTGCCAGCAGCTCAGACAGGGGCAACTACGAGCAGTACTTC. Its translation: CASSSDRGNYEQYF.